The 25 T cell receptor beta chains listed next were all sequenced from one sample in a study of metastatic and nonmetastatic thyroid tumors. Using MiXCR, TCRdb re-called clones from the PCR reads. The table has roughly 19,000 clones, 20% to 25% seen once. Each patient went into thyroid surgery without having received any treatment. Source material: tumor tissue. Receptors originate from a female donor with papillary thyroid cancer or a benign thyroid nodule (not recorded which). Some clones in this sample may be carry-over from other donors' samples.

With regard to this clone: A read error is likely, as this CDR3 ends without the conserved phenylalanine or tryptophan. The DNA is left out, because the CDR3 cannot be placed on it with certainty; the CDR3 is given as TCRdb lists it. The chain uses TRBV20-1 and TRBJ2-7; the table's D gene call, TRBD2, was not cross checked with the DNA. The germline V gene has CDR1 DFQATT and CDR2 SNEGSKA (reference sequence). Counting both end residues, the CDR3 totals 12 amino acids. This CDR3 is CSAVSTSGDSSI.

This clone has just a few counts. The chain recombines TRBV4-1 with TRBJ1-3; D is unresolved. The CDR3 is made up of 15 amino acids. V was cut by 1 base and J by 6 bases, with 13 bases left in between. Germline V gives CDR1 MGHRA, CDR2 YSYEKL. In DNA, the CDR3 is TGCGCCAGCAGCCAAGCACCAGGTTATATAAACACCATATATTTT. It translates to CASSQAPGYINTIYF.

In DNA, the CDR3 is TGTGCCAGTACCTACGGACAGGGTTTTGGGGCCAACGTCCTGACTTTC. It yields the protein CASTYGQGFGANVLTF. This sequence joins TRBV19 and TRBJ2-6; 8 positions match TRBD1. Germline CDR1 reads LNHDA; CDR2 reads SQIVND (reference sequence). The CDR3 is 16 residues long. The V segment lost 7 bases and the J segment 3 bases; nucleotides outside the gene matches: 8.

V gene TRBV4-2 combines with J gene TRBJ2-5; D possibly corresponds to TRBD1 (6 bases). The CDR3 loop spans 15 amino acids. CDR1 LGHNA and CDR2 YNFKEQ come from the germline V gene. V was shortened by 3 bases and J by 7 bases, with 18 bases between the two germline ends. In DNA, the CDR3 is TGTGCCAGCAGCCACTGGGACATTTGGAATGGGACCCAGTACTTC. It translates to CASSHWDIWNGTQYF.

Within the sample, this clone is medium-sized. The chain couples TRBV20-1 to TRBJ2-7; TRBD1 agrees at 7 bases. Germline assignment: CDR1 DFQATT and CDR2 SNEGSKA (reference sequence). The CDR3 has 16 residues. Trimming at V came to 0 bases and at J to 0 bases, leaving 8 bases not matched to a gene. CDR3 loop: CSAREVGQGDSYEQYF. CDR3 coding DNA: TGCAGTGCTAGAGAGGTCGGGCAGGGGGACTCCTACGAGCAGTACTTC.

The genes are TRBV4-1 and TRBJ2-7, with unresolved D. The CDR3 is 18 amino acids. CDR1 is MGHRA, CDR2 YSYEKL, per germline. The germline V and J ends were trimmed by 4 bases and 3 bases, with 25 bases remaining between them. CDR3 amino acids: CASSPHLTAPYKFYEQYF. The DNA of the CDR3 is TGCGCCAGCAGCCCACACTTGACTGCACCCTACAAATTCTACGAGCAGTACTTC.

This clone occurred a few times. Its ends do not fully match the called genes, so a read error is possible. The CDR3, as DNA: TGTGCCAGTATTATAAAAGCCGGCATAAACACTGAAGCTCTCTTT. Translation gives CASIIKAGINTEALF. The J gene is TRBJ1-1, the V gene TRBV19; no reliable D call. The germline gives CDR1 LNHDA, CDR2 SQIVND (reference sequence). This CDR3 comprises 15 residues.

This clone appeared many times. The CDR3 loop is CASRHPGVNTEAFF. DNA of the CDR3: TGTGCCAGTCGCCATCCTGGGGTGAACACTGAAGCTTTCTTT. V usage is TRBV19 and J usage is TRBJ1-1, with unresolved D. Trimming took off 8 bases at V and 0 bases at J, with 13 bases between the two ends. The CDR3 is 14 residues long. Germline CDR1 LNHDA, CDR2 SQIVND (reference sequence).

This clone was counted ten times or more. Written as DNA, the CDR3 is TGTGCCAGCAGCCCCTACAGACTAGCGGGAGTAAACGAGCAGTACTTC. Translating it yields CASSPYRLAGVNEQYF. The gene calls are TRBV13 and TRBJ2-7, with 12 bases matching TRBD2. The ends lost 5 bases at V and 5 bases at J; junction bases unmatched: 10. Germline CDR1 and CDR2: PRHDT and FYEKMQ (reference sequence). The CDR3 totals 16 residues.

This chain connects TRBV6-1 to TRBJ2-3; D possibly corresponds to TRBD2 (6 bases). Trimming removed 8 bases at V and 2 bases at J, with 14 bases between. This CDR3 comprises 14 residues. Germline V gene data show CDR1 as MNHNS and CDR2 as SASEGT. CDR3 sequence reads: CASVGGEITDTQYF. In DNA form, the CDR3 reads TGTGCCAGCGTAGGCGGGGAGATCACAGATACGCAGTATTTT.

This clone is medium-sized. The rearrangement uses TRBV6-1 and TRBJ1-3; no definite D call. The CDR3 length is 14 residues. Trimming cost V 3 bases and J 1 base, with 7 bases left between them. The germline V gene encodes CDR1 MNHNS and CDR2 SASEGT. The CDR3 nucleotides are TGTGCCAGCAGTGATGGGGTTTCTGGAAACACCATATATTTT. Its translation is CASSDGVSGNTIYF.

This clone ranks as medium-sized (0.01 to 0.1%). The gene calls are TRBV24-1 and TRBJ2-7; D is uncertain. The CDR3 has 13 residues. The germline gives CDR1 KGHDR, CDR2 SFDVKD. Trimming pared 5 bases from V and 5 bases from J, leaving 12 bases between. The CDR3 DNA is TGTGCCACCAGTGGACGTAAAGGCGACGAGCAGTACTTC. Residues: CATSGRKGDEQYF.

This clone was counted ten times or more. CDR3 nucleotides: TGTGCCAGCTCACCGAACCCTAACCGGGAGCAGTACTTC. Protein sequence: CASSPNPNREQYF. This chain uses TRBV18 with TRBJ2-7; D is uncertain. CDR1 is KGHSH and CDR2 is LQKENI in the germline V gene. Trimming cost V 3 bases and J 7 bases, with 13 bases left between them. The CDR3 runs to 13 residues. Using reference TRBV18 and TRBJ2-7 for the parts outside the CDR3, the full variable domain is NAGVMQNPRHLVRRRGQEARLRCSPMKGHSHVYWYRQLPEEGLKFMVYLQKENIIDESGMPKERFSAEFPKEGPSILRIQQVVRGDSAAYFCASSPNPNREQYFGPGTRLTVT.

This clone was seen only a few times. The J gene is TRBJ1-1, the V gene TRBV28; D not resolved. CDR3 length: 13 residues. Looked up from germline, CDR1 is MDHEN and CDR2 is SYDVKM. V gave up 6 bases and J gave up 8 bases, with 16 bases separating them. CDR3 sequence reads: CASSFRGRGEAFF. CDR3 nucleotides: TGTGCCAGCAGCTTCCGCGGGCGAGGAGAAGCTTTCTTT.

By frequency in the sample, this clone is medium-sized. V and J are TRBV20-1 and TRBJ1-3; TRBD1 is a possible D gene (6 bases). Germline CDR1 reads DFQATT; CDR2 reads SNEGSKA (reference sequence). Trimming pared 5 bases from V and 2 bases from J, leaving 10 bases between. The CDR3 sequence is 13 residues long. CDR3 residues: CSASTGPGNTIYF. DNA of the CDR3: TGCAGTGCTTCGACAGGTCCTGGAAACACCATATATTTT.

This clone was recorded at least ten times. The rearrangement joins TRBV5-1 to TRBJ2-7; TRBD2 agrees at 8 bases. The V gene's germline CDR1 is SGHRS and CDR2 YFSETQ. V lost 0 bases to trimming and J lost 5 bases; unmatched junction nucleotides: 1. CDR3 length equals 13 residues. For the CDR3, the DNA is TGCGCCAGCAGCTTGGGGACTAGCAACGAGCAGTACTTC. It yields the protein CASSLGTSNEQYF.

In this sample, this clone turned up many times. The chain joins TRBV24-1 to TRBJ1-5; maybe TRBD1 (6 bases). CDR3 length: 16 residues. Trimming removed 7 bases at V and 3 bases at J, with 18 bases between. The germline gives CDR1 KGHDR, CDR2 SFDVKD. DNA of the CDR3: TGTGCCACCAGCATTATACAGGGTCGAATCAATCAGCCCCAGCATTTT. Residues: CATSIIQGRINQPQHF.

This clone appeared a few times. The chain's CDR3 is CASSLVNGCRKTYEQYF. CDR3 bases: TGTGCCAGCAGCTTAGTTAATGGGTGCAGAAAGACCTACGAGCAGTACTTC. The chain has TRBV11-2 and TRBJ2-7; D not resolved. Germline CDR1 is SGHAT and CDR2 is FQNNGV. The CDR3 has 17 amino acids. The germline V and J ends were trimmed by 1 base and 2 bases, with 18 bases remaining between them. The full variable domain, in which reference TRBV11-2 and TRBJ2-7 provide the parts outside the CDR3, is EAGVAQSPRYKIIEKRQSVAFWCNPISGHATLYWYQQILGQGPKLLIQFQNNGVVDDSQLPKDRFSAERLKGVDSTLKIQPAKLEDSAVYLCASSLVNGCRKTYEQYFGPGTRLTVT.

Ten or more counts support this clone. The chain uses TRBV10-2 and TRBJ2-7; perhaps TRBD2 as D (5 bases). The CDR3 contains 11 residues. V shed 8 bases and J shed 6 bases, with 11 bases lying between them. Germline V gives CDR1 WSHSY, CDR2 SAAADI. The CDR3 DNA reads TGCGCCAGCTCGGGATGGGCCGAGCAGTACTTC. Protein: CASSGWAEQYF.

This clone is medium-sized within its sample. The chain has TRBV6-1 and TRBJ2-7; TRBD2 matches 11 bases. Germline loops: CDR1 MNHNS, CDR2 SASEGT. The CDR3 extends over 16 amino acids. J gave up 4 bases and V 4 bases, and 9 bases lay outside the gene matches. The CDR3 region has the DNA TGTGCCAGCAGTGGTGGGCTAGCGGGAGGTTGGTACGAGCAGTACTTC. This sequence encodes CASSGGLAGGWYEQYF.

CDR3: CARVNQPQHF. The CDR3 coding sequence is TGTGCCAGGGTGAATCAGCCCCAGCATTTT. The chain is built from TRBV28 and TRBJ1-5; no reliable D call. Trimming shortened V by 9 bases and J by 4 bases, and 4 bases separated the two germline ends. CDR1 and CDR2 (germline): MDHEN, SYDVKM. This CDR3 contains 10 residues.

In this sample, this clone turned up a few times. The V gene is TRBV6-1, the J gene TRBJ1-2; D gene ambiguous. Germline V gene data show CDR1 as MNHNS and CDR2 as SASEGT. The CDR3 has 14 residues. V gave up 7 bases and J gave up 5 bases, with 17 bases separating them. CDR3: CASIPVDRGYGYTF. CDR3 in DNA: TGTGCCAGCATACCAGTCGACCGGGGTTATGGCTACACCTTC.

This clone has more than one count but fewer than ten. This chain joins TRBV6-1 and TRBJ2-7; D may be TRBD2 (6 bases). V was shortened by 3 bases and J by 8 bases, with 14 bases between the two germline ends. This CDR3 has 13 amino acids. CDR1 and CDR2 from the germline V gene are MNHNS and SASEGT. The DNA of the CDR3 is TGTGCCAGCAGTGACCGCGGGGCCGTCCAGCAGTACTTC. This gives the protein CASSDRGAVQQYF.

At least ten counts were recorded for this clone. This chain joins TRBV7-2 and TRBJ1-5; no firm D call. CDR3 length equals 14 residues. The germline V gene has CDR1 SGHTA and CDR2 FQGNSA. V lost 3 bases, J lost 3 bases, and 9 bases lay in between. CDR3 protein: CASSFSGLNQPQHF. CDR3 sequence (DNA): TGTGCCAGCAGCTTTTCAGGACTCAATCAGCCCCAGCATTTT.

This clone was counted ten times or more. Possible read error: a much larger clone is one base away. Other nucleotide sequences in the sample specify the same CDR3. The V and J genes are TRBV27 and TRBJ1-1; D unclear. CDR1 is MNHEY, CDR2 SMNVEV, per germline (reference sequence). CDR3 length equals 14 residues. CDR3 in DNA: TGCGCCAGCAGTCTGATGAGGATGAACACTGAAGCTTTCTTT. It encodes CASSLMRMNTEAFF.